These T cell receptor beta chains were read from a single sample in a study of blood T cell repertoires in COVID-19. The protocol was immunoSEQ multiplex PCR, while the TCRdb copy is restricted to in-frame clones and leaves out a portion. Among roughly 160,000 clones, just under 85% were seen once, and the ten largest hold 6.5% to 9.5%. The sample was peripheral blood. Every receptor here comes from a woman aged 80 or older with COVID-19, enrolled during active disease. Each CDR3 is given with its conserved first and last residue. A D gene is named only where the DNA matches it firmly. Not all rows give a size; the values are once, few, many and, for expanded clones, a class.

TGTGCCACCAGCCCCGGGACAGGTAACAATCAGCCCCAGCATTTT	CATSPGTGNNQPQHF	TRBV24-1	TRBJ1-5	.	TRBD1
TGTGCCAGCAGCTTAAAAGGGGGAGCCGTCGACTCTGGAAACACCATATATTTT	CASSLKGGAVDSGNTIYF	TRBV5-6	TRBJ1-3	.	.
TGTGCCAGCAGCTTGGACGTCCAGGGGGGCGCCTATGGCTACACCTTC	CASSLDVQGGAYGYTF	TRBV5-4	TRBJ1-2	.	TRBD1
TGTGCCAGCAGCGAGGGGGGGCAAGAGACCCAGTACTTC	CASSEGGQETQYF	TRBV3-1/TRBV3-2	TRBJ2-5	.	.
TGCGCCAGCAGCGATGGGGCCCCCAGCTCAAACTATGGCTACACCTTC	CASSDGAPSSNYGYTF	TRBV5-1	TRBJ1-2	.	.
TGTGCCAGCAGCCCTACACTAGCGGGAGGATCCGGGGAGCTGTTTTTT	CASSPTLAGGSGELFF	TRBV7-9	TRBJ2-2	.	TRBD2
TGTGCCAGCAGCCAAGCGGTAGCTGGGACCCAGTACTTC	CASSQAVAGTQYF	TRBV14	TRBJ2-5	.	.
TGTGCCAGCAGCTTAGGGACTAGGGACACAGATACGCAGTATTTT	CASSLGTRDTDTQYF	TRBV7-9	TRBJ2-3	.	TRBD2
TGCGCCAGCAGCTTAGGCAGGGCATCTGCTAATGAAAAACTGTTTTTT	CASSLGRASANEKLFF	TRBV5-1	TRBJ1-4	.	.
TGTGCCAGTAGTCCCCCGAGGCCCACCGCATCGAACACCTTC	CASSPPRPTASNTF	TRBV19	TRBJ1-2	.	.
TGTGCCAGCAGTAACCGGGACAGGGGCGTCTATGGCTACACCTTC	CASSNRDRGVYGYTF	TRBV6-5	TRBJ1-2	.	TRBD1
TGTGCCAGCAGCTTAGTCCCACCGAGGGCCGATTACAATGAGCAGTTCTTC	CASSLVPPRADYNEQFF	TRBV13	TRBJ2-1	.	.
TGTGCCACCAGCAGAGAAACAGGGACGGGAAACACCATATATTTT	CATSRETGTGNTIYF	TRBV15	TRBJ1-3	.	.
TGTGCCAGCAGCCCCAGTGGGGCTAACGGAAACACCATATATTTT	CASSPSGANGNTIYF	TRBV3-1/TRBV3-2	TRBJ1-3	.	.
TGTGCCAGCAGCTTAGCCGGGACTTACAATCAGCCCCAGCATTTT	CASSLAGTYNQPQHF	TRBV7-2	TRBJ1-5	once	.
TGCGCCAGCAGCCCTGTCCACCCCTCAGGAATCAATGAGCAGTTCTTC	CASSPVHPSGINEQFF	TRBV4-1	TRBJ2-1	.	.
TGTGCCAGCAGCTTACAGGGGGACTACGAGCAGTACTTC	CASSLQGDYEQYF	TRBV7-3	TRBJ2-7	.	TRBD1
TGTGCCAGCAGAAATGCGGGGGGAGATACGCAGTATTTT	CASRNAGGDTQYF	TRBV5-4	TRBJ2-3	few	TRBD2
TGTGCCAGCTCACCTGTCAGTAACTATGGCTACACCTTC	CASSPVSNYGYTF	TRBV18	TRBJ1-2	.	.
TGTGCCAGCAGTACGTACACTAGTGGCGCAGATACGCAGTATTTT	CASSTYTSGADTQYF	TRBV5-4	TRBJ2-3	once	.
TGTGCCAGCAGCTTGGGATACGGGTGGTGGAACTATGGCTACACCTTC	CASSLGYGWWNYGYTF	TRBV5-8	TRBJ1-2	.	.
TGTGCCAGCAGAATGGGGGCCACCGGGGAGCTGTTTTTT	CASRMGATGELFF	TRBV2	TRBJ2-2	.	.
TGTGCCAGCAGCCGCTCGGGGGAGACCCAGTACTTC	CASSRSGETQYF	TRBV11-2	TRBJ2-5	.	.
TGTGCCAGCAGCCGCGGGGGGACTAGCGCGACCCAGTACTTC	CASSRGGTSATQYF	TRBV7-8	TRBJ2-5	.	TRBD2
TGTGCCAGCAGCTTCTACGGGTTGGCTGAAGCTTTCTTT	CASSFYGLAEAFF	TRBV7-2	TRBJ1-1	.	.
TGTGCCAGCAGCCCCAATAGAGATACGCAGTATTTT	CASSPNRDTQYF	TRBV11-1	TRBJ2-3	.	.
TGCGCCAGCAGCCCCTTGGCGGGCGGCTACAATGAGCAGTTCTTC	CASSPLAGGYNEQFF	TRBV5-1	TRBJ2-1	.	.
TGCGCCAGCAGCCAAGAGTGGAAACAGGGCCGTGGCTACACCTTC	CASSQEWKQGRGYTF	TRBV4-1	TRBJ1-2	.	.
TGTGCCAGCACCCGGCGGGGCGGGAACACTGAAGCTTTCTTT	CASTRRGGNTEAFF	TRBV28	TRBJ1-1	.	.
TGTGCCAGCAGCAATGGGAGGCAGGGGGAAGCGGACTACGAGCAGTACTTC	CASSNGRQGEADYEQYF	TRBV21-1	TRBJ2-7	few	.
TGTGCCAGCTCACCATCAAGCGGGAGCTCCTACAATGAGCAGTTCTTC	CASSPSSGSSYNEQFF	TRBV18	TRBJ2-1	.	TRBD2
TGTGCCAGCAGCCCACCGGGAATATACAATGAGCAGTTCTTC	CASSPPGIYNEQFF	TRBV5-6	TRBJ2-1	once	.
TGTGCCAGCAGCTTAGGACTGACAGGGGGGACACCCCTCCACTTT	CASSLGLTGGTPLHF	TRBV7-2	TRBJ1-6	.	TRBD1
TGTGCCAGCAGTTTAAGGCAGGGGGAGACCCAGTACTTC	CASSLRQGETQYF	TRBV28	TRBJ2-5	once	.
TGTGCCAGCAGCTCGGTCCTAGCGGGCCGACAAGAGACCCAGTACTTC	CASSSVLAGRQETQYF	TRBV3-1/TRBV3-2	TRBJ2-5	few	TRBD2
TGTGCCAGCAGCTGGGGACTGCAACAAGAGACCCAGTACTTC	CASSWGLQQETQYF	TRBV7-8	TRBJ2-5	.	.
TGTGCCAGCAGTTCGTGGGGACAGGGGAGGGTAGATACGCAGTATTTT	CASSSWGQGRVDTQYF	TRBV28	TRBJ2-3	.	TRBD1
TGTGCCAGCAGGGGGGGGGCGGCTTATGGCTACACCTTC	CASRGGAAYGYTF	TRBV28	TRBJ1-2	.	.
TGTGCCAGCACGAGGGAAAATAGCCACAATGAGCAGTTCTTC	CASTRENSHNEQFF	TRBV2	TRBJ2-1	.	.
TGTGCCAGCTCACCACAACAGACCTCCTACAATGAGCAGTTCTTC	CASSPQQTSYNEQFF	TRBV18	TRBJ2-1	once	.
TGCGCCAGCAGAGTAAACCCCTTGGACCGGGGGGATGGCTACACCTTC	CASRVNPLDRGDGYTF	TRBV5-1	TRBJ1-2	.	.
TGCAGTGCTTCCCACCTCTCGAACGGGAACTTC	CSASHLSNGNF	TRBV20-1	TRBJ2-5	.	.
TGTGCCAGCAGTGACAGGGGCGGCACTGAAGCTTTCTTT	CASSDRGGTEAFF	TRBV2	TRBJ1-1	.	.
TGTGCCAGCAGCCGGGACAGCGCAAACACCGGGGAGCTGTTTTTT	CASSRDSANTGELFF	TRBV7-3	TRBJ2-2	few	TRBD1
TGTGCCAGCAGTCATCCCGGGAATGAAAAACTGTTTTTT	CASSHPGNEKLFF	TRBV3-1/TRBV3-2	TRBJ1-4	.	.
TGTGCCAGCAGCTTACCCGACAGGGGGGCTTTCTTT	CASSLPDRGAFF	TRBV7-2	TRBJ1-1	.	TRBD1
TGTGCCAGCAGACCCCGACAGGGAAATTCACCCCTCCACTTT	CASRPRQGNSPLHF	TRBV2	TRBJ1-6	.	TRBD1
TGTGCCAGCAGCGAGGGACAAGGGGGCCCAGAAGCTTTCTTT	CASSEGQGGPEAFF	TRBV9	TRBJ1-1	.	TRBD1
TGTGTCAGCAGTTACTCGGGAGCGGGGGGGTTCGGGGAGCTGTTTTTT	CVSSYSGAGGFGELFF	TRBV6-6	TRBJ2-2	.	TRBD2
TGTGCCAGCAGCCATATTGGTGGACAGGGTATTGAAAAACTGTTTTTT	CASSHIGGQGIEKLFF	TRBV3-1/TRBV3-2	TRBJ1-4	.	TRBD1